Below, 12 T cell receptor beta chains from the same sample are listed, as sequenced in a study of OX40 agonist ivuxolimab in advanced cancers. Sequenced by immunoSEQ multiplex PCR; TCRdb stores in-frame clones only, minus some. The repertoire holds approximately 35,000 clones, with 81% as singletons. Sequenced material: CD4+ or CD8+ T cells sorted from blood, taken in a trial of the OX40 agonist ivuxolimab. These receptors were obtained from an adult with an advanced solid tumor such as melanoma, head and neck, liver or kidney cancer.

This clone has only a few counts. The V and J genes are TRBV5-1 and TRBJ1-2; TRBD1 might be the D (5 bases). Germline-derived CDR1 and CDR2 are SGHRS and YFSETQ. V lost 4 bases to trimming and J lost 5 bases, with 12 bases between them. The CDR3 has 13 residues. The CDR3 sequence: CASSRAGGYGYTF. As DNA, the CDR3 is TGCGCCAGCAGCCGGGCGGGGGGTTATGGCTACACCTTC.

The chain combines TRBV5-6 with TRBJ1-1, with D unclear. Germline CDR1 is SGHDT and CDR2 is YYEEEE. Trimming cost V 0 bases and J 4 bases, with 10 bases left between them. CDR3 length: 14 amino acids. CDR3 DNA sequence: TGTGCCAGCAGCTTGGTTGGGGAAGGCACTGAAGCTTTCTTT. Translated, it gives CASSLVGEGTEAFF.

The gene calls are TRBV19 and TRBJ2-5; 8 bases align to TRBD1. The DNA end favors TRBJ2-7, so the J call may be wrong. The CDR3 runs 15 residues. Looked up from germline, CDR1 is LNHDA and CDR2 is SQIVND (reference sequence). The DNA for the CDR3 is TGTGCCAGTACCTCCGGACAGGGACCCTCCTACGAGCAGTACTTC. Residues: CASTSGQGPSYEQYF.

This clone has a single count. V and J are TRBV23-1 and TRBJ1-1; 7 bases agree with TRBD1. TRBV23-1 is an ORF, and what it does is uncertain. V shed 7 bases and J 6 bases; nucleotides not matched to a gene: 8. This CDR3 comprises 13 residues. The CDR3 protein is CASTQGGAPEAFF. CDR3 nucleotide sequence: TGCGCCAGCACGCAAGGGGGCGCCCCTGAAGCTTTCTTT.

This chain uses TRBV21-1 with TRBJ1-2. TRBV21-1 is a pseudogene. The length of the CDR3 is 14 residues. CDR3 in DNA: TGTGCCAGCAGCAAACGGCCAGCAAACTATGGCTACACCTTC. Translated, it gives CASSKRPANYGYTF.

The table lists this clone with a few counts. In nucleotides, the CDR3 is TGTGCCAGTAGTACTGCCCGGGATACGCAGTATTTT. It specifies CASSTARDTQYF. The chain links TRBV19 to TRBJ2-3; no definite D call. The germline V gene has CDR1 LNHDA and CDR2 SQIVND (reference sequence). V dropped 4 bases and J dropped 6 bases, with 8 bases sitting between them. The CDR3 length is 12 residues.

The chain has TRBV19 and TRBJ2-3; a possible D gene is TRBD2 (6 bases). CDR3 length equals 15 residues. The V end was cut by 4 bases, the J end by 1 base, with 12 bases between. Per germline, CDR1 LNHDA and CDR2 SQIVND (reference sequence). The CDR3 DNA is TGTGCCAGTAGTACCGGGACTCCCCGCACAGATACGCAGTATTTT. Amino acids: CASSTGTPRTDTQYF.

The CDR3 sequence: CASSSGTLYEQYF. The CDR3 DNA reads TGTGCCAGCAGTTCCGGGACCCTCTACGAGCAGTACTTC. V usage is TRBV7-3 and J usage is TRBJ2-7; D tentatively reads TRBD1 or TRBD2 (5 bases each). The germline CDR1 and CDR2 sequences are SGHTA and FQGTGA. Between the trimmed V and J ends, which lost 6 bases and 3 bases, there was a span of 12 bases. The CDR3 contains 13 residues.

The rearrangement uses TRBV27 and TRBJ2-3, with D uncertain. The germline V and J ends were trimmed by 3 bases and 2 bases, with 9 bases remaining between them. The CDR3 covers 14 residues. Looked up from germline, CDR1 is MNHEY and CDR2 is SMNVEV (reference sequence). The CDR3 is CASSFGRATDTQYF. CDR3 DNA sequence: TGTGCCAGCAGTTTTGGACGGGCCACAGATACGCAGTATTTT.

The chain joins TRBV6-5 to TRBJ1-1, with no clear D. The CDR3 length is 12 residues. The V end was cut by 4 bases, the J end by 7 bases, with 10 bases between. Germline V gives CDR1 MNHEY, CDR2 SVGAGI. The CDR3 DNA sequence: TGTGCCAGCAGTTCCGCGTTGGGTGAAGCTTTCTTT. As protein: CASSSALGEAFF.

Judged by abundance, this clone is medium-sized. V usage is TRBV2 and J usage is TRBJ1-3, with D perhaps TRBD1 (5 bases). Germline loops: CDR1 SNHLY, CDR2 FYNNEI. The CDR3 extends over 14 amino acids. Trimming left V 5 bases short and J 0 bases short, with 8 bases between. For the CDR3, the DNA is TGTGCCAGCAGTTACCAGGGCTCTGGAAACACCATATATTTT. Encoded protein: CASSYQGSGNTIYF.

The chain carries TRBV9 and TRBJ1-3; the D is unclear. V dropped 4 bases and J dropped 0 bases, with 11 bases sitting between them. Germline V gene data show CDR1 as SGDLS and CDR2 as YYNGEE. There are 15 residues in the CDR3. The CDR3 here is CASSPDPNSGNTIYF. In DNA form, the CDR3 reads TGTGCCAGCAGCCCAGACCCGAACTCTGGAAACACCATATATTTT.